The rows below give T cell receptor beta chains drawn from one sample of a study of OX40 agonist ivuxolimab in advanced cancers. The protocol was immunoSEQ multiplex PCR, while the TCRdb copy is restricted to in-frame clones and leaves out a portion. The data hold 73,000 or so clones, with around 85% observed a single time. The material was CD4+ or CD8+ T cells sorted from blood, obtained in a trial of the OX40 agonist ivuxolimab. All receptors come from an adult with an advanced solid tumor such as melanoma, head and neck, liver or kidney cancer. CDR3s include the opening cysteine and the closing phenylalanine or tryptophan. Each record gives: clone size, D gene, J gene, V gene, CDR3 DNA, CDR3 protein. D genes are given only for firm matches. Part of the rows lack a size; the others show once, few, many or a class for expanded clones.

>NA|TRBD2|TRBJ2-7|TRBV19
TGTGCCAGTACAACTAGCGGGGGTAGCTCCTACGAGCAGTACTTC
CASTTSGGSSYEQYF
>NA|NA|TRBJ1-3|TRBV11-2
TGTGCCAGCAGTAGCAGGGGCGTAGCGGGAAACACCATATATTTT
CASSSRGVAGNTIYF
>NA|NA|TRBJ2-7|TRBV7-2
TGTGCCAGCAGCTCCCTCTCCTCCGCTCTCGAGCAGTACTTC
CASSSLSSALEQYF
>NA|TRBD1|TRBJ2-7|TRBV9
TGTGCCAGCAGCGTAGGCGGGACAGGGGCTTACGAGCAGTACTTC
CASSVGGTGAYEQYF
>once|NA|TRBJ2-1|TRBV5-1
TGCGCCAGCAGCTTGCAGGGTTCAAGCTCCTACAATGAGCAGTTCTTC
CASSLQGSSSYNEQFF
>once|TRBD2|TRBJ2-3|TRBV5-1
TGCGCCAGCAGCTCCACTAGCGGGGGGCCCTCAGATACGCAGTATTTT
CASSSTSGGPSDTQYF
>NA|NA|TRBJ1-2|TRBV18
TGTGCCAGCTCACCACCAGGGATAGGGTCTCGCTATGGCTACACCTTC
CASSPPGIGSRYGYTF
>NA|NA|TRBJ2-3|TRBV30
TGTGCCTGGGCTGTGGGGGGCACAGATACGCAGTATTTT
CAWAVGGTDTQYF
>NA|TRBD1|TRBJ2-2|TRBV12-5
TGTGCTAGTGGTTTGGGGACAGGGGGCATCACCGGGGAGCTGTTTTTT
CASGLGTGGITGELFF
>NA|TRBD1|TRBJ1-5|TRBV19
TGTGCCAGTACCTCGGACAGGCGAAATCAGCCCCAGCATTTT
CASTSDRRNQPQHF
>NA|NA|TRBJ2-1|TRBV7-9
TGTGCCAGCAGCTTATCGGGGGCAACCTACAATGAGCAGTTCTTC
CASSLSGATYNEQFF
>NA|NA|TRBJ1-5|TRBV4-2
TGTGCCAGCAGCCAATACGGTCGGGGGAGAGTGGGCAATCAGCCCCAGCATTTT
CASSQYGRGRVGNQPQHF
>NA|NA|TRBJ1-2|TRBV5-4
TGTGCCAGCAGCGCACGGACGGCTCGTTCTAACTATGGCTACACCTTC
CASSARTARSNYGYTF
>once|TRBD2|TRBJ2-1|TRBV4-1
TGCGCCAGCAGCCAAGATCGCCGACTAGCGGGGGCTTACAATGAGCAGTTCTTC
CASSQDRRLAGAYNEQFF
>once|TRBD2|TRBJ2-2|TRBV7-6
TGTGCCAGCAGCCAAAGGACTAGCGGGGGAGGCGGGGAGCTGTTTTTT
CASSQRTSGGGGELFF
>NA|NA|TRBJ2-7|TRBV10-2
TGCGCCAGCAGTGAACCCGGACACACCTACGAGCAGTACTTC
CASSEPGHTYEQYF
>NA|TRBD2|TRBJ2-1|TRBV10-3
TGTGCCATCAGTCTACTAGCGGGGGGCCGCGATGAGCAGTTCTTC
CAISLLAGGRDEQFF
>once|NA|TRBJ1-1|TRBV6-1
TGTGCCAGCAGTGAATTACAGAACACTGAAGCTTTCTTT
CASSELQNTEAFF
>NA|NA|TRBJ2-1|TRBV30
TGTGCCTGGAGCCCCAGGGTTGGAGAGCAGTTCTTC
CAWSPRVGEQFF
>NA|NA|TRBJ2-5|TRBV7-2
TGTGCCAGCAGCTTAGGAGGGCAAGAGACCCAGTACTTC
CASSLGGQETQYF
>once|NA|TRBJ1-5|TRBV6-5
TGTGCCAGCAGCCATGGGACCTTGGCCAATCAGCCCCAGCATTTT
CASSHGTLANQPQHF
>NA|TRBD1|TRBJ1-1|TRBV4-2
TGTGCCAGCAGCCCGCAAAGGGGGACAGGATTGAACACTGAAGCTTTCTTT
CASSPQRGTGLNTEAFF
>NA|TRBD2|TRBJ2-2|TRBV18
TGTGCCAGCTCACCACCGGCGGGGGGGCCCCCCGGGGAGCTGTTTTTT
CASSPPAGGPPGELFF
>NA|NA|TRBJ2-2|TRBV10-3
TGTGCCACCGGCCGGGGGCCTGCTAACACCGGGGAGCTGTTTTTT
CATGRGPANTGELFF
>NA|NA|TRBJ1-6|TRBV6-5
TGTGCCAGCAGTTACTCCTACGACCGACCCCTCCACTTT
CASSYSYDRPLHF
>NA|TRBD1|TRBJ1-5|TRBV5-1
TGCGCCAGCAGATCCGGGACAGAAGGAAATCAGCCCCAGCATTTT
CASRSGTEGNQPQHF
>NA|NA|TRBJ2-1|TRBV4-1
TGCGCCAGCAAAGGCGGGGTCTCCTACAATGAGCAGTTCTTC
CASKGGVSYNEQFF
>NA|TRBD2|TRBJ2-3|TRBV5-4
TGTGCCAGCAGCTTGGGTCTAGCGGGGGGGACAGATACGCAGTATTTT
CASSLGLAGGTDTQYF
>NA|NA|TRBJ2-1|TRBV4-3
TGCGCCAGCAGTTCCCAGGGAAACTACAATGAGCAGTTCTTC
CASSSQGNYNEQFF
>NA|NA|TRBJ2-3|TRBV5-6
TGTGCCAGCAGCTTGGAAGGCTGGAGCACAGATACGCAGTATTTT
CASSLEGWSTDTQYF
>NA|NA|TRBJ1-1|TRBV5-1
TGCGCCAGCAGCTTGGCCCCCCCCGGATCGGGGGACACTGAAGCTTTCTTT
CASSLAPPGSGDTEAFF
>NA|NA|TRBJ1-3|TRBV5-8
TGTGCCAGCAGCTTAACAGGGACCTCTGGAAACACCATATATTTT
CASSLTGTSGNTIYF
>NA|NA|TRBJ1-2|TRBV30
TGTGCCTGGAGTGTAGGGGAGAAAAACTACACCTTC
CAWSVGEKNYTF
>NA|TRBD2|TRBJ2-1|TRBV11-2
TGTGCCAGCAGCTTAGCGGGCGGGGGGGCCTTCAATGAGCAGTTCTTC
CASSLAGGGAFNEQFF
>NA|TRBD1|TRBJ1-4|TRBV5-4
TGTGCCAGCAGCCAGGGGGCGCGTCATGAAAAACTGTTTTTT
CASSQGARHEKLFF
>NA|TRBD1|TRBJ2-5|TRBV7-7
TGTGCCAGCAGCACCTCTCCAGGGGGTCAAGAGACCCAGTACTTC
CASSTSPGGQETQYF
>once|NA|TRBJ2-7|TRBV5-1
TGCGCCAGCAGCCCGGTTAGATCCTACGAGCAGTACTTC
CASSPVRSYEQYF
>NA|TRBD1|TRBJ1-2|TRBV5-5
TGTGCCAGCAGCCATACGGACAGGAGCGATGGCTACACCTTC
CASSHTDRSDGYTF
>once|NA|TRBJ2-5|TRBV7-2
TGTGCCAGCAGCCCCTGGGGAGGCTGGGAGACCCAGTACTTC
CASSPWGGWETQYF
>NA|NA|TRBJ1-1|TRBV28
TGTGCCAGCAGCCGGATTGGCAGGGGCGGCACTGAAGCTTTCTTT
CASSRIGRGGTEAFF